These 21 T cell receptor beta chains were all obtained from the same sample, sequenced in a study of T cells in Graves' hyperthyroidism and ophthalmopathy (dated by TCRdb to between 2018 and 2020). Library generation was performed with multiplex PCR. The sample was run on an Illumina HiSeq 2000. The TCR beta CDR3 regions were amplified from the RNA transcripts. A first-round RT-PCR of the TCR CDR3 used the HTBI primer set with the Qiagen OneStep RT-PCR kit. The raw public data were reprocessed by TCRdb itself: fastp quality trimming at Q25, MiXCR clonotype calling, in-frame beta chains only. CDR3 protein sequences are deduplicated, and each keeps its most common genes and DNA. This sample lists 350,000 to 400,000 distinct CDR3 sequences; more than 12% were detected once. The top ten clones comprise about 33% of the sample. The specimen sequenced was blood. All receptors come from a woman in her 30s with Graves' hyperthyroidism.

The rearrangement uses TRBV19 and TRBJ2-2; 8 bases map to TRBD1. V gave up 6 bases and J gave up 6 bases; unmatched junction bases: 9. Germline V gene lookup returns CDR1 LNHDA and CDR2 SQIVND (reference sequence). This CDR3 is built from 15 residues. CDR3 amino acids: CASRNRDRWAGELFF. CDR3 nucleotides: TGTGCCAGTAGAAACCGGGACAGGTGGGCCGGGGAGCTGTTTTTT.

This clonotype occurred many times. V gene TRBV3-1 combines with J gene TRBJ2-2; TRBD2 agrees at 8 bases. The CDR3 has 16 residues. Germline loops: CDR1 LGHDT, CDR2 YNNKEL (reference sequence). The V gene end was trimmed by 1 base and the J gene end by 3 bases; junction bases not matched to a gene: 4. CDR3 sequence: CASSQGLAGHTGELFF. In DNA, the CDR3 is TGTGCCAGCAGCCAAGGGTTAGCGGGACACACCGGGGAGCTGTTTTTT.

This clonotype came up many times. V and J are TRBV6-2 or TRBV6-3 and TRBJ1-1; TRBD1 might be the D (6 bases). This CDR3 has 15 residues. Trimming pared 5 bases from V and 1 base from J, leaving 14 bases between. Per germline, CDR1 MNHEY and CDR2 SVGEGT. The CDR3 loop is CASSQGRGGNTEAFF. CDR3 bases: TGTGCCAGCAGTCAGGGCAGAGGGGGGAACACTGAAGCTTTCTTT.

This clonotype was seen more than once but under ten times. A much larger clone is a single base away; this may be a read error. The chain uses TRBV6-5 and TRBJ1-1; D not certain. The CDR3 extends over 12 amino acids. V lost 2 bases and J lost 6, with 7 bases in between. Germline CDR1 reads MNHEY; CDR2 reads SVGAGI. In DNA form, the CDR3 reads TGTGCCAGCAGTTACCGGTACGCTGAAGCTTTCTTT. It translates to CASSYRYAEAFF.

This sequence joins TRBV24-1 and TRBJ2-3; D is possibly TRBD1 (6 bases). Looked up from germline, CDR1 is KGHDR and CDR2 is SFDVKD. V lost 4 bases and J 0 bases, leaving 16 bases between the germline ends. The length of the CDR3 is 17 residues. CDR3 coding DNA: TGTGCCACCAGTGAGTACGGACAGCACCAAAGCACAGATACGCAGTATTTT. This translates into CATSEYGQHQSTDTQYF.

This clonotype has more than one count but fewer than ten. The DNA for the CDR3 is TGTGCCAGCAGGTCCGGGACCATCACAGATACGCAGTATTTT. Residues: CASRSGTITDTQYF. This chain uses TRBV6-1 with TRBJ2-3; the D call may be TRBD1 or TRBD2 (5 bases each). V was cut by 6 bases and J by 2 bases, with 12 bases left in between. The length of the CDR3 is 14 residues. Germline V gives CDR1 MNHNS, CDR2 SASEGT.

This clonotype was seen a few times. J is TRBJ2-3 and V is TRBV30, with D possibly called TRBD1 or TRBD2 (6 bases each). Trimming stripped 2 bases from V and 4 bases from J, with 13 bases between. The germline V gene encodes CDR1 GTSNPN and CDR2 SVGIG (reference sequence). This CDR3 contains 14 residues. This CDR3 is CAWSLSGASDTQYF. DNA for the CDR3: TGTGCCTGGAGTTTATCGGGGGCGTCAGATACGCAGTATTTT.

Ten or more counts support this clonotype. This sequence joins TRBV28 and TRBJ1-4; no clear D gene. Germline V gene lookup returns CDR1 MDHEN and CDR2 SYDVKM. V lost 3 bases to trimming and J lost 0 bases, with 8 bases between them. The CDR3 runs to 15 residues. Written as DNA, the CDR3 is TGTGCCAGCAGTTTTTCGGGTGCAACTAATGAAAAACTGTTTTTT. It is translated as CASSFSGATNEKLFF.

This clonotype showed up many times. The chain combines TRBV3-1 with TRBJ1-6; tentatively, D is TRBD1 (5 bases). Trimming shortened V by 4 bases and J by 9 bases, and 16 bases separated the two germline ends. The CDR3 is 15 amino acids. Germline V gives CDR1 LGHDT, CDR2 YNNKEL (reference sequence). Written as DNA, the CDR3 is TGTGCCAGCAGCCGAGGCAGGGACGCTTTTTCACCCCTCCACTTT. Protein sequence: CASSRGRDAFSPLHF.

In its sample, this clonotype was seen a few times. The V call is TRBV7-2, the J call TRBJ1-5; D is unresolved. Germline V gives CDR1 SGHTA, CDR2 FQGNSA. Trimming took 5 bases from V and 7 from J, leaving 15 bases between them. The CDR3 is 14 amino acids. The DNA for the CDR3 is TGTGCCAGCAGCCCGACCGAAAATTGGCAGCCCCAGCATTTT. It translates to CASSPTENWQPQHF.

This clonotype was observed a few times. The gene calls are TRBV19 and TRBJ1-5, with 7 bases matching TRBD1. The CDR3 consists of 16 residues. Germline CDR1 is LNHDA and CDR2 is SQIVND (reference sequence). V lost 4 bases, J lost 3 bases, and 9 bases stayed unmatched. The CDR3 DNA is TGTGCCAGTAGTACGGGAGGGGGCTATGTCAATCAGCCCCAGCATTTT. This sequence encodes CASSTGGGYVNQPQHF.

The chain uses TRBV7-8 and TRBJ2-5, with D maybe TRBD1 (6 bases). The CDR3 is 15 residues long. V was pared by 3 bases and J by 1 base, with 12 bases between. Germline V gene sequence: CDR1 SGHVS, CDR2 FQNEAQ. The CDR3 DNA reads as TGTGCCAGCAGCTTCATCAGGGGACCCCAAGAGACCCAGTACTTC. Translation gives CASSFIRGPQETQYF.

The CDR3 DNA reads TGTGCCAGCAAGGGCCCTAGCGGGAGTAATGAGCAGTTCTTC. Its protein product is CASKGPSGSNEQFF. The rearrangement uses TRBV6-4 and TRBJ2-1; 10 positions match TRBD2. Germline assignment: CDR1 MRHNA and CDR2 SNTAGT. The V and J ends lost 7 bases and 7 bases, in that order; junction bases with no gene match: 7. The CDR3 length is 14 residues.

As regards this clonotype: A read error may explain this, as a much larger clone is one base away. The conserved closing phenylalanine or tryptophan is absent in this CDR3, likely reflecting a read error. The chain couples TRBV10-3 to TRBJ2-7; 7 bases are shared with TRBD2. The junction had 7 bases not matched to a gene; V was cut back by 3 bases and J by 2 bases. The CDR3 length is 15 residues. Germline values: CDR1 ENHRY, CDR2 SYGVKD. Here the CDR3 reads CAISDFGGSTYEQYS. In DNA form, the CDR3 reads TGTGCCATCAGTGACTTCGGCGGGAGCACCTACGAGCAGTACTCC.

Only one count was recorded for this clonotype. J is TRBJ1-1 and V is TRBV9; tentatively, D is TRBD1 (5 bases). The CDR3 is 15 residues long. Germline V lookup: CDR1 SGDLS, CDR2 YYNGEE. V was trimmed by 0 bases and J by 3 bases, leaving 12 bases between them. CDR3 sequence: CASSVGVGGDTEAFF. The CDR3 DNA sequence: TGTGCCAGCAGCGTAGGTGTGGGGGGGGACACTGAAGCTTTCTTT.

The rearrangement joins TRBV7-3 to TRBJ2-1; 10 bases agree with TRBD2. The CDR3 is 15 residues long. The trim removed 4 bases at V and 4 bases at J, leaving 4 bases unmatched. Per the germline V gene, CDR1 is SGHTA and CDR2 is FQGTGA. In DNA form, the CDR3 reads TGTGCCAGCAGCTCTAGCGGGAGTAAGTACAATGAGCAGTTCTTC. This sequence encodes CASSSSGSKYNEQFF.

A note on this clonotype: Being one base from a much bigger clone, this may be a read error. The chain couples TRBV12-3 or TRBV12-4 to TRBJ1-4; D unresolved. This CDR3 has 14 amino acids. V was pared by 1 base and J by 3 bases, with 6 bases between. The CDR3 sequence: CASSLDTPNEKLFF. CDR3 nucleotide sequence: TGTGCCAGCAGTTTAGACACGCCTAATGAAAAACTGTTTTTT.

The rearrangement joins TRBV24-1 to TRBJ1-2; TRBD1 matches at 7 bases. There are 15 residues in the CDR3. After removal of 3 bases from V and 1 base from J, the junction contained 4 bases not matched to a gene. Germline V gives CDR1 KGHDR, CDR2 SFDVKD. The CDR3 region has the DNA TGTGCCACCAGTGATCGAGGGACAGTTAACTATGGCTACACCTTC. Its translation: CATSDRGTVNYGYTF.

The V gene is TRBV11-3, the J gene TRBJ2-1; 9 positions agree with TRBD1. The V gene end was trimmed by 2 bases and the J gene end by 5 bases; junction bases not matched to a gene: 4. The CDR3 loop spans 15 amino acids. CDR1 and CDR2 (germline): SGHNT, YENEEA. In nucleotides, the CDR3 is TGTGCCAGCAGCTTACAAGGACAGGGGAACAATGAGCAGTTCTTC. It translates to CASSLQGQGNNEQFF.

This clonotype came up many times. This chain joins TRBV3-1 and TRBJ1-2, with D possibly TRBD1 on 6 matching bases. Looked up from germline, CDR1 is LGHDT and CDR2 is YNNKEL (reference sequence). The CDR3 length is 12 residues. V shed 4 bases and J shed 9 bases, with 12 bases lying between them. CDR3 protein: CASSPAGARYTF. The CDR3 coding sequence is TGTGCCAGCAGCCCCGCAGGGGCGCGCTACACCTTC.

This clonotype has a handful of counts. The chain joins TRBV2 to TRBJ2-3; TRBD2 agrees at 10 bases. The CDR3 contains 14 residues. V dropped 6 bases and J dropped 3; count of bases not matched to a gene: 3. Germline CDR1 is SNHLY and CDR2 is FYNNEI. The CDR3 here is CASSWTSGTDTQYF. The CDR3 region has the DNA TGTGCCAGCAGCTGGACTAGCGGAACAGATACGCAGTATTTT.